Described below is a single T cell receptor beta chain sequence and its context. Antigen: not known. This record comes from a study of cytomegalovirus exposure and HLA in healthy donors. At the level of the study: The 120 or so validation repertoires were reported in a later analysis to have been generated on the same platform as the roughly 720 first-cohort repertoires.

The V gene lost 6 bases and the J gene lost 0 bases, with 15 bases spanning the gap. The germline V gene encodes CDR1 LNHDA and CDR2 SQIVND (reference sequence). The CDR3 consists of 16 residues. Sequencing used immunoSEQ multiplex PCR; TCRdb keeps in-frame clones, though not all of them. The table includes 55,000 to 85,000 clones, about 95% detected once. Findings and limits, study-wide: Specificity for CMV antigens was confirmed in vitro for three of the CMV-associated chains. Most observed TCR sequences were rare, whereas some public TCRs were detected in many donors. It was 150 to 200 TCR beta chains that were listed as cytomegalovirus-associated.

This chain joins TRBV19 and TRBJ2-1; D is perhaps TRBD2 (5 bases). This receptor was obtained from a woman under 30 in good health and CMV-seronegative. Sample: PBMCs. The CDR3 DNA sequence: TGTGCCAGTAGCAAAGGAGAGGGAGCCTCCTACAATGAGCAGTTCTTC. Translating gives CASSKGEGASYNEQFF.